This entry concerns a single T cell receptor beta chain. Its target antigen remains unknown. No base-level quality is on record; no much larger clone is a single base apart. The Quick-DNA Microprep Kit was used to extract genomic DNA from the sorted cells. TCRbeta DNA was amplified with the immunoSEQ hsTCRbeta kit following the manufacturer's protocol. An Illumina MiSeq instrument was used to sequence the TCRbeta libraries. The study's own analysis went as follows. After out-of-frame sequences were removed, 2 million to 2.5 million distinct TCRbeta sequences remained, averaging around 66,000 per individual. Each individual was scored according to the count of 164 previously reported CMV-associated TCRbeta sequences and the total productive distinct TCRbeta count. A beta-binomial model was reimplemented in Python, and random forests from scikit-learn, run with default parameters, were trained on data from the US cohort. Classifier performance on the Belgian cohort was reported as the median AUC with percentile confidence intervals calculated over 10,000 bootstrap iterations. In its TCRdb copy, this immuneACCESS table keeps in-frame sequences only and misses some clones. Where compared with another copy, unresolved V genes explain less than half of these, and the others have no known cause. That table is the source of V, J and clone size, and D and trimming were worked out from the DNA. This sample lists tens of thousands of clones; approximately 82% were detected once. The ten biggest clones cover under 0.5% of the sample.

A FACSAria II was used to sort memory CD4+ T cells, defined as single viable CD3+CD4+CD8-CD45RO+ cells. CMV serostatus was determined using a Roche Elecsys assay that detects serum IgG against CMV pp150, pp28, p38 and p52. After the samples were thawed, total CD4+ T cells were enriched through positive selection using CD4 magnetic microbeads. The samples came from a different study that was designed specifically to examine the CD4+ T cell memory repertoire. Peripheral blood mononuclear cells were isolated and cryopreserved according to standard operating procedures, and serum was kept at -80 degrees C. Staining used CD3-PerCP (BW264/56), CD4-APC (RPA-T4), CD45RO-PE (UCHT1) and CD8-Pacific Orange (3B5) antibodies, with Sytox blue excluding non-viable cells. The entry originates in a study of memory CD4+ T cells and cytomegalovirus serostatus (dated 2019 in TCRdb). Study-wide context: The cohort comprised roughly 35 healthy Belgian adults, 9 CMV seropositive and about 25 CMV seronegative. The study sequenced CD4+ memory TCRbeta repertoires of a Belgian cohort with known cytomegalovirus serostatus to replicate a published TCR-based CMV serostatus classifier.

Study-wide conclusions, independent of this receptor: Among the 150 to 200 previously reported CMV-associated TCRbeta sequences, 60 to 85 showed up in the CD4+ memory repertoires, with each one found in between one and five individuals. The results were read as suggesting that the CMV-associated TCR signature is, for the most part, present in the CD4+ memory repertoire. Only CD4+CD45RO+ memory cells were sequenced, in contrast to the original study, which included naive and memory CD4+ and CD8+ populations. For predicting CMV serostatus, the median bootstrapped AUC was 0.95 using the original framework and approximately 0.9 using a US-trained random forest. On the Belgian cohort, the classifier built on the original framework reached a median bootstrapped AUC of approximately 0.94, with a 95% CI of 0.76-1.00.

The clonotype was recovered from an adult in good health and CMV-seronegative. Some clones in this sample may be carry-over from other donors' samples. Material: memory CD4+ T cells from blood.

The CDR3 amino acid sequence is: CASSYSRNYEQYF. Read as DNA, the sequence is TGTGCCAGCAGTTACTCACGCAACTACGAGCAGTACTTC. Recombination joined TRBV6-5 with TRBJ2-7, with an unclear D gene assignment. V is pared back by 0 bases and J by 3 bases, with 6 bases lying between the germline termini. Its CDR3 holds 13 amino acids, cysteine through phenylalanine. Of all the DNA, just the CDR3 is kept, 39 bases in frame from base 1. According to the germline V gene, CDR1 reads MNHEY and CDR2 reads SVGAGI.